This TCR beta chain was identified during a study of beta chain features in type 1 diabetes. Broader study findings: Type 1 diabetes patients had moderately but significantly shorter TCRB CDR3s in all four CD4+ subsets.

This clone was found a few times. Its specificity is not known. CDR1 and CDR2 from the germline V gene are MNHEY and SMNVEV (reference sequence). Trimming cost V 5 bases and J 3 bases; bases outside gene matches: 5. The length of the CDR3 is 14 residues. Investigators reverse transcribed all isolated RNA, so they sequenced expressed TCRB transcripts. Generated by immunoSEQ multiplex PCR, the TCRdb table keeps only in-frame clones and is missing some. The sample lists about 740,000 clones; about an eighth were seen once. The genes are TRBV27 and TRBJ2-3; TRBD1 agrees at 7 bases. The source material was naive CD4+ T cells from blood. This receptor was identified in a man between 18 and 29 years old with type 1 diabetes. The CDR3 sequence is CASSPGQATDTQYF. Written as DNA, the CDR3 is TGTGCCAGCAGTCCCGGACAGGCAACAGATACGCAGTATTTT.